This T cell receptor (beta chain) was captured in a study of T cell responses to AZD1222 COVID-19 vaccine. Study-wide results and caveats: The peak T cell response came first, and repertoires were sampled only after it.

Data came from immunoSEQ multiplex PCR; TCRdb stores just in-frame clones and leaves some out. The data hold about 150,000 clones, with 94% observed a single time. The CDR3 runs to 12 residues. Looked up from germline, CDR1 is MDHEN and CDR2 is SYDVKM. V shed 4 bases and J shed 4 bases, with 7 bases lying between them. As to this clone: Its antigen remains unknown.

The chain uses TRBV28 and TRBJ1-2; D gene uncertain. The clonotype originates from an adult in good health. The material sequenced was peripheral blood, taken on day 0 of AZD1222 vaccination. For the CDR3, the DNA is TGTGCCAGCAGTTGGGGTCTCTATGGCTACACCTTC. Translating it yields CASSWGLYGYTF.